This note documents a single TCR beta chain sequence. Its matching antigen is unknown. In the same sample, other DNA sequences code for this CDR3. This CDR3 spans 13 amino acids. CDR1 and CDR2 (germline): MNHEY, SMNVEV (reference sequence). V shed 3 bases and J 4 bases; nucleotides not matched to a gene: 0. This specimen belongs to a study of shared clonotypes between healthy human individuals. Broader study findings: Unshared clonotypes carried lower generation probabilities than those common to all four donors.

Deep level was the assay's run setting. An even split of each subset's genomic DNA across several immunoSEQ plates was performed. Sequenced by immunoSEQ multiplex PCR; TCRdb stores in-frame clones only, minus some. This repertoire shows around 2,100,000 clones, over 85% found once; its top ten account for more than 0.9%. Naive CD8 cells lacked CD45RO, underwent positive selection for CCR7 and left out terminally differentiated effector memory CD45RA+ cells. Healthy HIV-negative adults without recent acute infections or vaccinations served as donors. This clonotype was obtained from a man younger than 30 in good health. The chain uses TRBV27 and TRBJ1-1; TRBD1 matches 9 bases. The material sequenced was naive CD8+ T cells sorted from blood. The CDR3 region is CASSLTGGTEAFF. CDR3 in DNA: TGTGCCAGCAGTTTGACAGGGGGCACTGAAGCTTTCTTT.